This TCR beta chain was recorded in a study of T cells of healthy individuals. V was shortened by 10 bases and J by 5 bases, with 12 bases between the two germline ends. The CDR3 length is 11 residues. From germline, CDR1 is ENHRY and CDR2 SYGVKD. This clonotype was seen only a few times. TCRdb used MiXCR to reprocess the 5' RACE reads, holding one entry per CDR3 protein. Of 53,000 or so distinct CDR3 sequences listed, roughly 14% are singletons. The sequence was obtained from a human donor in good health. The chain joins TRBV10-3 to TRBJ2-7, with a weak D call TRBD1 (5 bases). The CDR3 DNA reads as TGTGCCACCGGACAAGACCACGAGCAGTACTTC. Residues: CATGQDHEQYF.